The 19 T cell receptor beta chains below were found in one sample sequenced in a study of blood T cell repertoires in COVID-19. TCRdb's table, derived via immunoSEQ multiplex PCR, lists solely in-frame clones and lacks some. Of approximately 450,000 clones listed, around 89% are singletons. The sequencing sample was made of peripheral blood. The receptors were sampled from a woman aged 25 to 45 with acute or convalescent COVID-19.

This clone was recorded only once. The rearrangement uses TRBV7-6 and TRBJ2-2, with D tentatively TRBD2 (5 bases). The V end lost 5 bases, the J end lost 10 bases, and 14 bases lay between the germline ends. Germline assignment: CDR1 SGHVS and CDR2 FNYEAQ. This CDR3 comprises 13 residues. CDR3 coding DNA: TGTGCCAGCAGCCCAAGCGGCGTATTGGAGCTGTTTTTT. Translated, it gives CASSPSGVLELFF. Based on the CDR3 plus reference TRBV7-6 and TRBJ2-2, the full variable domain is GAGVSQSPRYKVTKRGQDVALRCDPISGHVSLYWYRQALGQGPEFLTYFNYEAQQDKSGLPNDRFSAERPEGSISTLTIQRTEQRDSAMYRCASSPSGVLELFFGEGSRLTVL.

V gene TRBV3-1 (or the pseudogene TRBV3-2) combines with J gene TRBJ1-3; tentatively, D is TRBD1 (5 bases). Per the germline V gene, CDR1 is LGHDT and CDR2 is YNNKEL (reference sequence). The V end lost 3 bases, the J end lost 9 bases, and 18 bases lay between the germline ends. This CDR3 region has 15 residues. The CDR3 DNA is TGTGCCAGCAGCCAGACAGCACAGAACTCGGCCACCATATATTTT. It encodes CASSQTAQNSATIYF.

V and J are TRBV7-3 and TRBJ2-3; TRBD2 aligns across 7 bases. The germline V gene has CDR1 SGHTA and CDR2 FQGTGA. The CDR3 totals 13 residues. The trim removed 10 bases at V and 7 bases at J, leaving 11 bases unmatched. The DNA of the CDR3 is TGTGCCACCTCCTTGGAGCGGGGAAATACGCAGTATTTT. It translates to CATSLERGNTQYF.

In its sample, this clone was seen once. V usage is TRBV27 and J usage is TRBJ1-1, with D possibly TRBD1 on 6 matching bases. V was shortened by 4 bases and J by 0 bases, with 18 bases between the two germline ends. The CDR3 length is 17 residues. CDR1 and CDR2 from the germline V gene are MNHEY and SMNVEV (reference sequence). Written as DNA, the CDR3 is TGTGCCAGCAGTTCCCAGGGACACTCGGGCATGAACACTGAAGCTTTCTTT. Its translation is CASSSQGHSGMNTEAFF.

This clone was observed once. Other DNA sequences in the same sample also yield this CDR3. J is TRBJ2-7 and V is TRBV11-2; 9 positions match TRBD1. The CDR3 extends over 14 amino acids. Germline assignment: CDR1 SGHAT and CDR2 FQNNGV. J was trimmed by 4 bases and V by 4 bases; bases with no gene match: 5. DNA for the CDR3: TGTGCCAGCAGCTCTCCGGGACAGGGTTACGAGCAGTACTTC. Translated: CASSSPGQGYEQYF.

This chain links TRBV12-3 or TRBV12-4 with TRBJ2-5; D may be TRBD1 (6 bases). This CDR3 has 13 residues. V shed 3 bases and J shed 5 bases, with 10 bases lying between them. This chain's CDR3 is CASSLPGAETQYF. The CDR3 region has the DNA TGTGCCAGCAGTTTGCCAGGGGCCGAGACCCAGTACTTC.

The genes are TRBV10-3 and TRBJ1-1; no clear D. This CDR3 comprises 16 residues. CDR1 and CDR2 (germline): ENHRY, SYGVKD. Trimming removed 0 bases from V and 4 bases from J, with 15 bases in between. The DNA for the CDR3 is TGTGCCATCAGTGAGTCAACGGGATTGAGGGCCACTGAAGCTTTCTTT. Amino acids: CAISESTGLRATEAFF.

The V call is TRBV9, the J call TRBJ2-1; TRBD2 matches at 9 bases. The CDR3 spans 15 residues. The J segment lost 0 bases and the V segment lost 3 bases, leaving 1 base of the junction unmatched. The germline V gene encodes CDR1 SGDLS and CDR2 YYNGEE. As DNA, the CDR3 is TGTGCCAGCAGCGGCGGGGGGGCCTCCTACAATGAGCAGTTCTTC. It is translated as CASSGGGASYNEQFF.

The chain uses TRBV12-3 or TRBV12-4 and TRBJ1-2; TRBD1 is a possible D gene (6 bases). Trimming shortened V by 3 bases and J by 8 bases, and 13 bases separated the two germline ends. CDR3 length: 13 amino acids. CDR3 sequence (DNA): TGTGCCAGCAGTTTTTACAGGGCGTCCGGCTACACCTTC. Translating it yields CASSFYRASGYTF.

This rearrangement joins TRBV15 to TRBJ2-3; the match to TRBD2 covers 9 bases. The junction had 19 bases not matched to a gene; V was cut back by 3 bases and J by 3 bases. The germline V gene encodes CDR1 LNHNV and CDR2 YYDKDF (reference sequence). The CDR3 consists of 20 residues. The DNA of the CDR3 is TGTGCCACCAGCAGGCTAACGGGACTAGCCTGGGGGTCGAGTACAGATACGCAGTATTTT. Translating it yields CATSRLTGLAWGSSTDTQYF.

This chain connects TRBV30 to TRBJ1-1, with D perhaps TRBD1 (6 bases). Germline lookup yields CDR1 GTSNPN and CDR2 SVGIG (reference sequence). The CDR3 spans 14 residues. Deletions cut 4 bases from V and 3 bases from J, with 15 bases between. The CDR3 region is CAWTPGTYYTEAFF. DNA for the CDR3: TGTGCCTGGACACCCGGGACATATTACACTGAAGCTTTCTTT.

The chain uses TRBV7-9 and TRBJ2-7; TRBD2 aligns across 9 bases. The CDR3 has 17 amino acids. The germline CDR1 and CDR2 sequences are SEHNR and FQNEAQ (reference sequence). With V trimmed by 1 base and J by 3 bases, 10 bases remained unmatched. The DNA for the CDR3 is TGTGCCAGCAGCTTAGACCGAGCGGGGGGATTGATCTACGAGCAGTACTTC. Its protein is CASSLDRAGGLIYEQYF.

V usage is TRBV6-2 or TRBV6-3 and J usage is TRBJ2-7; 8 bases are shared with TRBD1. Unmatched junction bases numbered 7, after V lost 3 bases and J lost 3 bases. Germline V gene data show CDR1 as MNHEY and CDR2 as SVGEGT. The CDR3 totals 15 residues. The CDR3 is CASSYGGQVNYEQYF. The DNA for the CDR3 is TGTGCCAGCAGTTATGGGGGACAGGTCAACTACGAGCAGTACTTC.

The chain uses TRBV2 and TRBJ2-1, with D hard to call. V gave up 6 bases and J gave up 3 bases, with 6 bases separating them. The CDR3 contains 12 residues. CDR1 SNHLY and CDR2 FYNNEI come from the germline V gene. The CDR3 region has the DNA TGTGCCAGCAGCCCCCGCTACAATGAGCAGTTCTTC. Protein sequence: CASSPRYNEQFF.

The chain employs TRBV28 and TRBJ1-2, with D unclear. Trimming shortened V by 6 bases and J by 6 bases, and 14 bases separated the two germline ends. The CDR3 contains 13 residues. CDR1 and CDR2 from the germline V gene are MDHEN and SYDVKM. DNA of the CDR3: TGTGCCAGCAGCCTGAGGCTCAAAGATGGCTACACCTTC. Protein sequence: CASSLRLKDGYTF.

The rearrangement links TRBV5-6 to TRBJ1-6, with D hard to call. The CDR3 consists of 13 residues. Germline CDR1 SGHDT, CDR2 YYEEEE. V was clipped by 0 bases and J by 7 bases, with 5 bases between them. The CDR3 nucleotides read TGTGCCAGCAGCTTGGTGGCCAATTCACCCCTCCACTTT. It yields the protein CASSLVANSPLHF.

J is TRBJ1-2 and V is TRBV27; TRBD1 aligns across 9 bases. Germline CDR1 reads MNHEY; CDR2 reads SMNVEV (reference sequence). The CDR3 runs 14 residues. V lost 3 bases, J lost 8 bases, and 7 bases stayed unmatched. The chain's CDR3 is CASSFTGTGFGYTF. CDR3 sequence (DNA): TGTGCCAGCAGTTTCACCGGGACAGGGTTCGGCTACACCTTC.

V usage is TRBV28 and J usage is TRBJ1-2; 7 bases line up with TRBD1. Unmatched junction bases numbered 12, after V lost 5 bases and J lost 6 bases. The germline CDR1 and CDR2 sequences are MDHEN and SYDVKM. This CDR3 region has 15 residues. CDR3 in DNA: TGTGCCAGCAGTACACCCGGGACAGCCCCCCATGGCTACACCTTC. Translating it yields CASSTPGTAPHGYTF.

The chain has TRBV15 and TRBJ1-1; 11 bases agree with TRBD1. The ends lost 0 bases at V and 4 bases at J; junction bases unmatched: 4. The CDR3 runs 16 residues. The V gene's germline CDR1 is LNHNV and CDR2 YYDKDF (reference sequence). The DNA for the CDR3 is TGTGCCACCAGCAGAGATCTCGGGACAGGGGGCACTGAAGCTTTCTTT. Its translation: CATSRDLGTGGTEAFF.